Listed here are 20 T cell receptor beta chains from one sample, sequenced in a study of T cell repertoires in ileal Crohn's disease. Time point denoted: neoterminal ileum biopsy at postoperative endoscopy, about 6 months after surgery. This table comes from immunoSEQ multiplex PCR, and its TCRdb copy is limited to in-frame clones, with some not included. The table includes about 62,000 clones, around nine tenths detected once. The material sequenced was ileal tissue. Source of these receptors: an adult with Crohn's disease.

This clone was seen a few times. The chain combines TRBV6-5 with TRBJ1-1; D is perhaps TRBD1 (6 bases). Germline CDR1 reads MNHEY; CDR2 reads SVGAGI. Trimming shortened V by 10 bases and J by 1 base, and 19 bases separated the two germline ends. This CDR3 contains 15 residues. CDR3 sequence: CATREGGKGNTEAFF. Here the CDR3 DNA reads TGTGCCACCCGCGAGGGGGGGAAAGGGAACACTGAAGCTTTCTTT.

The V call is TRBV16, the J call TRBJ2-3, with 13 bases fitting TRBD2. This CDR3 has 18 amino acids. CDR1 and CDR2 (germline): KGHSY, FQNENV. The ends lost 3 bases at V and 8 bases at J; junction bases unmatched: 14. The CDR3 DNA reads TGTGCCAGCAGCCATCATCCTCCGGGACTAGCGGGGCAAGGTACGCAGTATTTT. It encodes CASSHHPPGLAGQGTQYF.

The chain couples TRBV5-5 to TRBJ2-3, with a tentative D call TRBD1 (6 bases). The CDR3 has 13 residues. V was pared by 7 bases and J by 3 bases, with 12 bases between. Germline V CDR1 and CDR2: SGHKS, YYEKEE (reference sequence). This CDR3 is CASERGTTDTQYF. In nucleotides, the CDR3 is TGTGCCAGCGAACGAGGGACAACAGATACGCAGTATTTT.

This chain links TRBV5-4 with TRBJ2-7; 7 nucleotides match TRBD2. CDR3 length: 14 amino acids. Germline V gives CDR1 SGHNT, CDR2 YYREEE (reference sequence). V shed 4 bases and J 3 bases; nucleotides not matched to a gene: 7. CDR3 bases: TGTGCCAGCAGCCCCCGTGGGGAGGGCTACGAGCAGTACTTC. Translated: CASSPRGEGYEQYF.

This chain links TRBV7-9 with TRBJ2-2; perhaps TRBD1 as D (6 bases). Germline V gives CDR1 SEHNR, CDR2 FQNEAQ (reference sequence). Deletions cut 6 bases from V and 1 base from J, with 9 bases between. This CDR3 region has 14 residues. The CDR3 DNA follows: TGTGCCAGCAGAAAGACAGGGAACACCGGGGAGCTGTTTTTT. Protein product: CASRKTGNTGELFF.

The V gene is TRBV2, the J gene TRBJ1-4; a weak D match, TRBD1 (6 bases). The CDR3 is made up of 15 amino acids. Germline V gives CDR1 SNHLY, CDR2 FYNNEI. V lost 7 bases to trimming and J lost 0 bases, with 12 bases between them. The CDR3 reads CASIRGTATNEKLFF. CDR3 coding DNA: TGTGCCAGCATCAGGGGAACTGCAACTAATGAAAAACTGTTTTTT.

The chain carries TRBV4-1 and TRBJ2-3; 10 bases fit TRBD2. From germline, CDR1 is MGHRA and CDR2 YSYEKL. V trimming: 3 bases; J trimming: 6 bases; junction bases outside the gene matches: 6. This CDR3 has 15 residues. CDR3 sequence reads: CASSQGLTSGDTQYF. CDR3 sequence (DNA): TGCGCCAGCAGCCAGGGCCTGACTAGCGGGGATACGCAGTATTTT.

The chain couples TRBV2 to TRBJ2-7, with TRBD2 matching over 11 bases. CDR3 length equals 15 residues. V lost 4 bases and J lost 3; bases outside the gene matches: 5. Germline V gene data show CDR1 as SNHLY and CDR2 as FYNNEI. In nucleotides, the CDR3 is TGTGCCAGCAGTGCCGGGACTAGCGGATTCTACGAGCAGTACGTC. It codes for CASSAGTSGFYEQYV.

CDR3: CASRTTGKSGNTIYF. CDR3 bases: TGTGCCAGTAGGACGACAGGGAAGTCTGGAAACACCATATATTTT. The chain employs TRBV19 and TRBJ1-3; 7 bases agree with TRBD1. CDR1 and CDR2 from the germline V gene are LNHDA and SQIVND (reference sequence). V lost 6 bases, J lost 1 base, and 6 bases stayed unmatched. This CDR3 has 15 residues.

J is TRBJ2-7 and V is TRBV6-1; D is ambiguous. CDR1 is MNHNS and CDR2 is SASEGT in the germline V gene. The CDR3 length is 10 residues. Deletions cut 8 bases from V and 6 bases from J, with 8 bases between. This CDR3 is CASGRGEQYV. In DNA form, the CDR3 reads TGTGCCAGCGGCCGAGGCGAGCAGTACGTC.

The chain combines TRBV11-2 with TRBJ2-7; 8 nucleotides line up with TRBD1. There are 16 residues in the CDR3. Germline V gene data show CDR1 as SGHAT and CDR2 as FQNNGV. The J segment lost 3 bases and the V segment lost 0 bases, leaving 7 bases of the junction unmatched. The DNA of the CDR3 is TGTGCCAGCAGCTTAGATCGGGCAGGGGGCGTCTACGAGCAGTACTTC. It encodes CASSLDRAGGVYEQYF.

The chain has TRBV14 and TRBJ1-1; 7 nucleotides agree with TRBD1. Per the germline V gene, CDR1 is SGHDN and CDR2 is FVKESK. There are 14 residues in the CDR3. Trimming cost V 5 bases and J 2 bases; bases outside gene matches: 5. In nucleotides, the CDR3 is TGTGCCAGCAGCGGGGGACAGATAAACACTGAAGCTTTCTTT. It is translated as CASSGGQINTEAFF. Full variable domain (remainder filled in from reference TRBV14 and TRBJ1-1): EAGVTQFPSHSVIEKGQTVTLRCDPISGHDNLYWYRRVMGKEIKFLLHFVKESKQDESGMPNNRFLAERTGGTYSTLKVQPAELEDSGVYFCASSGGQINTEAFFGQGTRLTVV.

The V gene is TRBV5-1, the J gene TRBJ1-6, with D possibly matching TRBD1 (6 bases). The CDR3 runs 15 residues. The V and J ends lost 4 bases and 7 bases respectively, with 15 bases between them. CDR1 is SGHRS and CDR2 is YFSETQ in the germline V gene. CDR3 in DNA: TGCGCCAGCAGCCAACAGGGTACAGAGAATTCACCCCTCCACTTT. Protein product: CASSQQGTENSPLHF.

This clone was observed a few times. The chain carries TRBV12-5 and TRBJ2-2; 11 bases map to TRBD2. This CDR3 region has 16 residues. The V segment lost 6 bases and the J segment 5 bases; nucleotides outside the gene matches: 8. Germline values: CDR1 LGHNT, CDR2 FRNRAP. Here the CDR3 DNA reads TGTGCTAGTGGGGAACTAGCGGGAGCGATTACCGGGGAGCTGTTTTTT. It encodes CASGELAGAITGELFF.

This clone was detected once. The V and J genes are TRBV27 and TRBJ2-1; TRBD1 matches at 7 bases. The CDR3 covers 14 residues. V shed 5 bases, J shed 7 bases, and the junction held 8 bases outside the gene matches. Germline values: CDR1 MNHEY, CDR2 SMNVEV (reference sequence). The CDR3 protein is CASSPMTGWNEQFF. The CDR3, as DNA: TGTGCCAGCAGTCCGATGACAGGGTGGAATGAGCAGTTCTTC.

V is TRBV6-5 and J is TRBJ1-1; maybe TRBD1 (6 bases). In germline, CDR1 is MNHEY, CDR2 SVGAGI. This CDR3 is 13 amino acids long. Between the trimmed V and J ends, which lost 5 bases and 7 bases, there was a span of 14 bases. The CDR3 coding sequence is TGTGCCAGCAGTCGACAGGTCGCTTATGAAGCTTTCTTT. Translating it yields CASSRQVAYEAFF.

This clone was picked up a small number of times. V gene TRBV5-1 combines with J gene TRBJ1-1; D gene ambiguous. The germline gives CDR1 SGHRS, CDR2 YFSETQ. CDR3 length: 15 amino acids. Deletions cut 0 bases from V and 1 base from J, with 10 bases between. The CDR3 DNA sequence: TGCGCCAGCAGCTTGGTTGAGGAGGGGAACACTGAAGCTTTCTTT. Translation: CASSLVEEGNTEAFF.

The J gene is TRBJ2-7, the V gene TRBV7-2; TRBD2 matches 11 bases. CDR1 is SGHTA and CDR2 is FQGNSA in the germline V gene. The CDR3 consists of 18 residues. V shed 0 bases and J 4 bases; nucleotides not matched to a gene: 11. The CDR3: CASSLAPLSGTSGYEQYF. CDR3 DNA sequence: TGTGCCAGCAGCTTAGCGCCCCTCTCCGGGACTAGCGGTTACGAGCAGTACTTC.

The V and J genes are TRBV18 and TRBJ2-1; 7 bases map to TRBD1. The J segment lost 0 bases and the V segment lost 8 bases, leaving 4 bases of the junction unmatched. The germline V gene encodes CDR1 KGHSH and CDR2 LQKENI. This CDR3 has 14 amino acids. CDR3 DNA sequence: TGTGCCAGCGTGAGGGACAGCTCCTACAATGAGCAGTTCTTC. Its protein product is CASVRDSSYNEQFF.

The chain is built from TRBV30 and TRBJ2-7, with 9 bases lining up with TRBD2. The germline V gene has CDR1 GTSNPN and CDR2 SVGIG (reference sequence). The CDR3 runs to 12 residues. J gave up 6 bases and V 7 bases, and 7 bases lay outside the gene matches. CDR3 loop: CASLAGGGEQYF. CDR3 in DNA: TGTGCCTCCCTGGCGGGAGGGGGCGAGCAGTACTTC.